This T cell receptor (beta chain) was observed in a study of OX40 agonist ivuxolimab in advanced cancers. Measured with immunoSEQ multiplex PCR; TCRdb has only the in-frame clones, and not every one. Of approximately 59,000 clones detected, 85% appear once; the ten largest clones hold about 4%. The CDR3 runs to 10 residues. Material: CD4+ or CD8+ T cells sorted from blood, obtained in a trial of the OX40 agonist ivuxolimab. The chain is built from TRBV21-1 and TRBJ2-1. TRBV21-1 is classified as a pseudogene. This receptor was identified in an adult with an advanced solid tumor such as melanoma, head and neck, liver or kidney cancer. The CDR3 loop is CASSIGEQFF. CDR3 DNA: TGTGCCAGCAGCATAGGTGAGCAGTTCTTC.